This TCR beta chain was retrieved from a study of long-term antiretroviral therapy in people with HIV. As for the study in general: Initial samples were collected about a decade before the 2015 immediate-ART recommendation.

The authors ran the immunoSEQ assay, v3.0, at survey level. The protocol was immunoSEQ multiplex PCR, while the TCRdb copy is restricted to in-frame clones and leaves out a portion. The sample yields around 30,000 clones, about 93% seen once. The CDR3 covers 14 residues. The germline V gene encodes CDR1 MNHEY and CDR2 SVGAGI. Deletions cut 6 bases from V and 4 bases from J, with 13 bases between. The rearrangement links TRBV6-5 to TRBJ1-3; tentative D call: TRBD1 (5 bases). The TCR sequence derives from a man aged 35-49 years with HIV. The material was unsorted PBMCs, obtained 6.2 years after starting antiretroviral therapy. The CDR3 bases are TGTGCCAGCAGGGGGCTTGGCGTCGGAAACACCATATATTTT. It translates to CASRGLGVGNTIYF.